Sequencing of this T cell receptor (beta chain) was carried out in a study of neurological immune-mediated disorders (dated by TCRdb to about 2019). Background for the entire study: Peripheral blood TCR-beta repertoires from patients with HTLV-I-associated myelopathy (HAM/TSP), patients with multiple sclerosis, and healthy controls were compared in the study using UMI-based sequencing. The 100 to 110 TCR-beta libraries covered PBMC samples along with longitudinal samples, technical triplicates, and paired sorted CD4+ and CD8+ T-cell subsets. Longitudinal HAM/TSP donors and healthy donors each had 3 time-points at intervals of roughly 3-40 months. The cohort comprised 68 subjects: around 15 HAM/TSP patients, around 34 multiple sclerosis patients and 20 or so healthy controls. General findings and caveats noted by the study authors: The highest TCR clonal expansion was observed in HAM/TSP patients, whereas the lowest was observed in MS patients, even when compared with healthy controls. No identical CDR3 amino acid sequences were found to be shared among expanded clones across subjects, suggesting that TCR-beta repertoires were private in all groups.

The sample's time point label, decoded: longitudinal time-point 2. For the unsorted PBMC libraries, 2 million PBMCs were stored in RNAlater at -80 degrees C until RNA extraction and were used to generate the libraries. Peripheral blood was subjected to Ficoll-Hypaque density gradient centrifugation to isolate PBMCs, which were then cryopreserved in liquid nitrogen. This clonotype was counted between two and nine times. Its antigen remains undetermined. No quality values exist for individual bases; no much larger clone is one base distant. Its CDR3 holds 16 amino acids, cysteine through phenylalanine. Just the 48-base CDR3 DNA is kept, in frame starting at base 1. cDNA was synthesized by template-switch 5'RACE using a primer carrying a 10-nucleotide random unique molecular identifier by which each TCR transcript was tagged. Every sequencing run covered 15-18 subjects and yielded more than 160 million TCR-beta sequences. The RNeasy kit was used for extraction of total RNA. TCR-beta VDJ regions were amplified with primers for the TCR constant region and the 5'RACE anchor, using the KAPA Real-time Library Amplification kit. A first PCR added sample indexes and Illumina adaptors, after which a second PCR increased the library yield. After Ampure bead purification, the TCR product of roughly 650 bp was size-selected on a 2% E-gel SizeSelection system. Before pooling, library quality was assessed on a Bioanalyzer, concentration was determined with Qubit, and library quantification was performed with the Kapa Library Quantification kit. An Illumina HiSeq 2500 sequenced the libraries paired-end 2 x 150 bp. To increase sequence diversity, about 25-31% phiX was spiked into each library pool. The paper's data handling went like this. Quality-filtered reads were processed with the UMI-based MiGEC pipeline, and over 85% of raw TCR sequences were removed by the MiGEC pipeline during error correction. IMGT germline references were used for aligning VDJ genes, and each clonotype was defined as a unique CDR3 amino acid sequence together with its V-J genes. Clonal expansion, Shannon diversity, and CDR3 relatedness (CalcPairwiseDistances, ClusterSamples) were evaluated with VDJtools, and phylogenetic trees were built with CLCbio workbench. Clones with at least 8 unique UMIs were defined as expanded, with this threshold being based on coefficient-of-variation modelling across technical triplicates. TCRdb ran its own pipeline on the public reads, namely fastp trimming at Q25 and MiXCR clone calling, and kept in-frame beta chains. Entries are consolidated by CDR3 protein sequence, retaining the most common genes and DNA. The V and J calls and clone size come from TCRdb's table, not from the authors' own analysis. Present in this sample are about 49,000 distinct CDR3 sequences, around 13% of which were seen just once. The biggest ten clones account for 4.5% of the sample.

This TCR derives from a male donor with HTLV-1-associated myelopathy (HAM/TSP). The chain was built from TRBV12-2 and TRBJ2-5; TRBD1 reflects the table's D call only, with no check against the DNA. TRBV12-2 is termed a pseudogene. The sample taken for sequencing was PBMCs. The DNA sequence is given as TGTGCAAGTCGCCAGGGGTCACAGGGATCTGGGGAGACCCAGTACTTC. It translates to CASRQGSQGSGETQYF.